A selection of T cell receptor beta chains follows, all from one sample in a study of T cell changes during pregnancy in multiple sclerosis. The assay was immunoSEQ multiplex PCR, and TCRdb's table has in-frame clones only and misses some. The sample has some 54,000 clones, 93% seen once. Sample: peripheral blood, taken after pregnancy. These receptors originate from a female donor with multiple sclerosis, enrolled in a pregnancy study. The CDR3 runs from the conserved cysteine through the conserved F or W. The D gene is left open where the match is weak. The listing skips clone size in some rows; elsewhere it reads once, few, many or a size class.

>NA|TRBV30|NA|TRBJ2-7
CAWSTTKLSSYEQYF
TGTGCCTGGAGTACCACTAAACTGAGCTCCTACGAGCAGTACTTC
>TRBD2|TRBV19|NA|TRBJ2-3
CASSSGRWADTQYF
TGTGCCAGTAGTAGCGGGAGGTGGGCAGATACGCAGTATTTT
>TRBD2|TRBV7-2|NA|TRBJ2-5
CASSLGTSGGQETQYF
TGTGCCAGCAGCTTAGGAACTAGCGGGGGCCAAGAGACCCAGTACTTC
>NA|TRBV6-1|NA|TRBJ2-1
CASSGTVYNEQFF
TGTGCCAGCAGTGGAACGGTATACAATGAGCAGTTCTTC
>TRBD2|TRBV10-3|NA|TRBJ2-3
CAISVEREGPTDTQYF
TGTGCCATCAGTGTGGAGCGGGAGGGCCCTACAGATACGCAGTATTTT
>NA|TRBV30|NA|TRBJ1-1
CAWSASHVTEAFF
TGTGCCTGGAGTGCGAGTCATGTCACTGAAGCTTTCTTT
>NA|TRBV19|once|TRBJ1-2
CASSSMVLPNNYGYTF
TGTGCCAGTAGTTCTATGGTCCTTCCAAATAACTATGGCTACACCTTC
>TRBD1|TRBV4-2|few|TRBJ1-4
CASSQEKGQGSEKLFF
TGTGCCAGCAGCCAAGAGAAGGGACAGGGGAGTGAAAAACTGTTTTTT
>NA|TRBV28|NA|TRBJ2-7
CASFSRAYEQYF
TGTGCCAGCTTCTCCAGGGCCTACGAGCAGTACTTC
>NA|TRBV7-6|NA|TRBJ2-2
CASSLGTTNLNTGELFF
TGTGCCAGCAGCTTAGGCACCACAAACCTGAACACCGGGGAGCTGTTTTTT
>NA|TRBV5-1|once|TRBJ2-7
CASSIHESSYEQYF
TGCGCCAGCAGCATTCACGAGAGCTCCTACGAGCAGTACTTC
>NA|TRBV29-1|once|TRBJ2-7
CSESGPGFYEQYF
TGCAGCGAATCGGGCCCGGGGTTCTACGAGCAGTACTTC
>NA|TRBV14|NA|TRBJ2-3
CASSQSSGSTDTQYF
TGTGCCAGCAGCCAATCCAGCGGGAGCACAGATACGCAGTATTTT
>NA|TRBV5-5|NA|TRBJ1-1
CASSLMNIMNTEAFF
TGTGCCAGCAGCTTAATGAACATTATGAACACTGAAGCTTTCTTT
>NA|TRBV5-8|NA|TRBJ2-3
CASSFTQLSTDTQYF
TGTGCCAGCAGCTTCACCCAACTTAGCACAGATACGCAGTATTTT
>TRBD2|TRBV5-1|NA|TRBJ2-7
CASSLGLAGWDEQYF
TGCGCCAGCAGCTTGGGACTAGCGGGATGGGACGAGCAGTACTTC
>TRBD2|TRBV27|NA|TRBJ2-7
CASSPWTSGTYEQYF
TGTGCCAGCAGTCCGTGGACTAGCGGGACCTACGAGCAGTACTTC
>NA|TRBV2|few|TRBJ2-5
CASHERETQYF
TGTGCCAGCCATGAGAGGGAGACCCAGTACTTC
>TRBD2|TRBV2|NA|TRBJ2-3
CASSVWTVASGREQIKDTQYF
TGTGCCAGCAGTGTATGGACAGTAGCAAGCGGGAGGGAGCAAATAAAAGATACGCAGTATTTT
>TRBD2|TRBV9|few|TRBJ2-1
CASSERLVAGVVGEQFF
TGTGCCAGCAGCGAGCGGCTGGTAGCGGGAGTAGTGGGTGAGCAGTTCTTC
>NA|TRBV4-1|NA|TRBJ2-1
CASSQVGVAAGALFF
NA
>NA|TRBV27|NA|TRBJ1-4
CASSLQGSHEKLFF
TGTGCCAGCAGTTTACAGGGCAGTCATGAAAAACTGTTTTTT
>TRBD1|TRBV6-1|NA|TRBJ1-2
CASSEGDRGDYTF
TGTGCCAGCAGTGAAGGGGACAGGGGGGACTACACCTTC
>TRBD2|TRBV19|NA|TRBJ2-1
CASRGLAGNSYNEQFF
TGTGCCAGTAGAGGACTAGCGGGAAACTCCTACAATGAGCAGTTCTTC
>TRBD2|TRBV19|once|TRBJ2-3
CARPLGLAGDRPDTQYF
TGTGCCAGGCCGCTTGGGCTAGCGGGAGATCGTCCAGATACGCAGTATTTT
>TRBD2|TRBV11-3|NA|TRBJ2-7
CASSLDQTSGSNQYF
TGTGCCAGCAGCTTAGATCAGACTAGCGGGAGTAATCAGTACTTC
>NA|TRBV28|NA|TRBJ2-3
CASNIGLTDTQYF
TGTGCCAGCAATATCGGACTCACAGATACGCAGTATTTT
>TRBD2|TRBV7-9|NA|TRBJ2-1
CASSPRIAGYNEQFF
TGTGCCAGCAGCCCAAGGATAGCGGGATACAATGAGCAGTTCTTC
>NA|TRBV14|once|TRBJ2-3
CASSSRSQVTDTQYF
TGTGCCAGCAGCTCTCGTTCGCAGGTTACAGATACGCAGTATTTT
>TRBD2|TRBV11-2|NA|TRBJ2-1
CASSLFSGSSYNEQFF
TGTGCCAGCAGCTTATTTAGCGGGAGCTCCTACAATGAGCAGTTCTTC
>NA|TRBV7-6|once|TRBJ1-3
CASSAEGNTIYF
TGTGCCAGCAGCGCGGAGGGAAACACCATATATTTT
>NA|TRBV5-1|NA|TRBJ2-1
CASGRVYNEQFF
TGCGCCAGCGGGAGAGTTTACAATGAGCAGTTCTTC
>TRBD1|TRBV4-3|NA|TRBJ2-7
CASSQGLPGQGSYEQYF
TGCGCCAGCAGCCAAGGTTTGCCGGGACAGGGGTCCTACGAGCAGTACTTC
>NA|TRBV7-6|NA|TRBJ1-2
CASSLVQGGGYTF
TGTGCCAGCAGCTTAGTCCAGGGCGGAGGCTACACCTTC
>TRBD2|TRBV9|NA|TRBJ2-7
CASSASSGSWQYF
TGTGCCAGCAGCGCCTCTAGCGGGTCTTGGCAGTACTTC
>TRBD1|TRBV4-3|NA|TRBJ2-4
CASSQDIVSGAGGAKNIQYF
TGCGCCAGCAGCCAAGACATCGTTTCCGGTGCAGGGGGAGCCAAAAACATTCAGTACTTC
>TRBD1|TRBV19|NA|TRBJ1-2
CASSIRRGRLGGYTF
TGTGCCAGTAGTATTCGGAGGGGGCGATTGGGTGGCTACACCTTC
>TRBD1|TRBV11-3|NA|TRBJ1-1
CASSLDAGGTEAFF
TGTGCCAGCAGCTTAGATGCAGGGGGAACTGAAGCTTTCTTT
>NA|TRBV18|NA|TRBJ1-1
CASSGKLNTEAFF
TGTGCCAGCTCCGGGAAGTTGAACACTGAAGCTTTCTTT
>NA|TRBV27|NA|TRBJ2-7
CASRQGQLYEQYF
TGTGCCAGCAGACAAGGACAGCTATACGAGCAGTACTTC
>NA|TRBV7-2|few|TRBJ2-7
CASSYGLTYEQYF
TGTGCCAGCAGCTATGGACTAACCTACGAGCAGTACTTC
>NA|TRBV7-9|NA|TRBJ1-4
CASRAGSGVKEKLFF
TGTGCCAGCAGGGCGGGATCGGGGGTAAAAGAAAAACTGTTTTTT
>TRBD2|TRBV9|NA|TRBJ2-5
CASSVGGLAGPQETQYF
TGTGCCAGCAGCGTAGGGGGACTAGCGGGACCCCAAGAGACCCAGTACTTC
>TRBD1|TRBV19|NA|TRBJ2-7
CASRSRDSYEQYF
TGTGCCAGTAGAAGCCGGGACAGCTACGAGCAGTACTTC
>NA|TRBV19|NA|TRBJ1-5
CASSRNRDSNQPQHF
TGTGCCAGTAGTAGGAACAGGGACAGCAATCAGCCCCAGCATTTT
>TRBD1|TRBV19|NA|TRBJ1-1
CASRQGDTEAFF
TGTGCCAGCAGACAGGGCGACACTGAAGCTTTCTTT
>NA|TRBV2|NA|TRBJ2-3
CASSETRGFEDTQYF
TGTGCCAGCAGTGAAACGAGGGGGTTCGAAGATACGCAGTATTTT
>TRBD1|TRBV4-3|NA|TRBJ1-2
CASSQGPIQGGPNYGYTF
TGCGCCAGCAGCCAAGGCCCCATACAGGGGGGACCTAACTATGGCTACACCTTC
>TRBD2|TRBV19|NA|TRBJ2-7
CASSYPSPSGIIYEQYF
TGTGCCAGTAGTTACCCGTCCCCTAGCGGGATTATCTACGAGCAGTACTTC